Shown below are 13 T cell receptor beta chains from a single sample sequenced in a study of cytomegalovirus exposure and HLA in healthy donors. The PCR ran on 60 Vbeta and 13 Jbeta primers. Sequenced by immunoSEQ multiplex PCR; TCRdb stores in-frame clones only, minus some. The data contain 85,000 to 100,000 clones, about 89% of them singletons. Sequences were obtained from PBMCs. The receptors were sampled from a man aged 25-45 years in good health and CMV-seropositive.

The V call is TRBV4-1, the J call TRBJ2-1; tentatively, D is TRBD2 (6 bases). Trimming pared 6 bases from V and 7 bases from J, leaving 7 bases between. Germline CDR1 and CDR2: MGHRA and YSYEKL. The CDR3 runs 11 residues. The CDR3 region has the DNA TGCGCCAGCAGGCTAGCGAATGAGCAGTTCTTC. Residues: CASRLANEQFF.

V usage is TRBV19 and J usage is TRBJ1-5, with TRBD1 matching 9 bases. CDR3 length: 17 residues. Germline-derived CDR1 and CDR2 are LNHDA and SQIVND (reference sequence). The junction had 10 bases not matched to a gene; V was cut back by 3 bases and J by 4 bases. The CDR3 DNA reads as TGTGCCAGTAGTATTAGGGGGACAGGGAGGGAAAATCAGCCCCAGCATTTT. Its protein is CASSIRGTGRENQPQHF.

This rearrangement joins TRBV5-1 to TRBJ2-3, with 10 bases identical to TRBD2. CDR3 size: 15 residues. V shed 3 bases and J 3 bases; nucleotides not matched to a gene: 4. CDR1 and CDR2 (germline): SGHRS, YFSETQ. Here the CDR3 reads CASSSLAGGTDTQYF. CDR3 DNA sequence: TGCGCCAGCAGCTCTTTAGCGGGAGGAACAGATACGCAGTATTTT.

For the CDR3, the DNA is TGTGCCAGCAGCTTATGGGGGCCTGGGGAAAAACTGTTTTTT. It encodes CASSLWGPGEKLFF. V gene TRBV5-4 combines with J gene TRBJ1-4; the D gene is possibly TRBD1 (6 bases). The CDR3 spans 14 residues. Trimming pared 2 bases from V and 8 bases from J, leaving 13 bases between. The germline V gene encodes CDR1 SGHNT and CDR2 YYREEE (reference sequence).

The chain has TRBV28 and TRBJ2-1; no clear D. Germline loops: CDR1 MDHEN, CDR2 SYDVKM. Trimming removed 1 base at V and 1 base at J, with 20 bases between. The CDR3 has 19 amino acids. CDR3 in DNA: TGTGCCAGCAGTTTATCCGCCGCGCTAGAGACCCAGTCCTACAATGAGCAGTTCTTC. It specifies CASSLSAALETQSYNEQFF.

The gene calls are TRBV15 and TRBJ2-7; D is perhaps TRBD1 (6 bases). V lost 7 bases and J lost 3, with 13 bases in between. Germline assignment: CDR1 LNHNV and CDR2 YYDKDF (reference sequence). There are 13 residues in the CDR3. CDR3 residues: CATTDSGLYEQYF. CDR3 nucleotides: TGTGCCACCACGGACAGCGGACTCTACGAGCAGTACTTC.

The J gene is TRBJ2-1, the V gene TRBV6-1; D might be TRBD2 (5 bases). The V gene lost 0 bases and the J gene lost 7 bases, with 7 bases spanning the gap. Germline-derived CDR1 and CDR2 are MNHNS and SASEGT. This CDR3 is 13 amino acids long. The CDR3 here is CASSEAPGNEQFF. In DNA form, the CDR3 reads TGTGCCAGCAGTGAAGCCCCGGGGAATGAGCAGTTCTTC.

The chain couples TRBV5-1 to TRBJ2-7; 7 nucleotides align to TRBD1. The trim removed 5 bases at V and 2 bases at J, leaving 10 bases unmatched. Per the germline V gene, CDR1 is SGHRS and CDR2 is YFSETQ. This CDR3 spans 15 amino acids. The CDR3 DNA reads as TGCGCCAGCAGACGAGAACAGGGGTATGCCTACGAGCAGTACTTC. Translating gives CASRREQGYAYEQYF.

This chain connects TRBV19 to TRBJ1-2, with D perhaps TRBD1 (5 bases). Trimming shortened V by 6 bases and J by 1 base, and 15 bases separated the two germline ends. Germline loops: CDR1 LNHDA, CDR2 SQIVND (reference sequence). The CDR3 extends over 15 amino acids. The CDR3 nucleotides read TGTGCCAGTAGCCCAGAGCGGGGCTATAACTATGGCTACACCTTC. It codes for CASSPERGYNYGYTF.

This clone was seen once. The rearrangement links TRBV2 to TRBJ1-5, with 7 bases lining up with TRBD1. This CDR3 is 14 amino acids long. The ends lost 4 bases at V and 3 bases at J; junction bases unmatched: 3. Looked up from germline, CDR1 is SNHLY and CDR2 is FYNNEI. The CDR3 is CASSGDRNNQPQHF. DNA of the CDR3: TGTGCCAGCAGTGGGGACAGAAACAATCAGCCCCAGCATTTT. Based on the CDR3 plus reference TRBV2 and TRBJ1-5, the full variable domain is EPEVTQTPSHQVTQMGQEVILRCVPISNHLYFYWYRQILGQKVEFLVSFYNNEISEKSEIFDDQFSVERPDGSNFTLKIRSTKLEDSAMYFCASSGDRNNQPQHFGDGTRLSIL.

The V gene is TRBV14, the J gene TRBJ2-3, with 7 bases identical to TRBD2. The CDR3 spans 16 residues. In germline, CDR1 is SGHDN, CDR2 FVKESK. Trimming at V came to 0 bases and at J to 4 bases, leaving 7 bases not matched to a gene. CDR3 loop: CASSQDPSGVSDTQYF. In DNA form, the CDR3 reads TGTGCCAGCAGCCAAGATCCTAGCGGTGTTTCAGATACGCAGTATTTT. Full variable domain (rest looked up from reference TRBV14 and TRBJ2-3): EAGVTQFPSHSVIEKGQTVTLRCDPISGHDNLYWYRRVMGKEIKFLLHFVKESKQDESGMPNNRFLAERTGGTYSTLKVQPAELEDSGVYFCASSQDPSGVSDTQYFGPGTRLTVL.

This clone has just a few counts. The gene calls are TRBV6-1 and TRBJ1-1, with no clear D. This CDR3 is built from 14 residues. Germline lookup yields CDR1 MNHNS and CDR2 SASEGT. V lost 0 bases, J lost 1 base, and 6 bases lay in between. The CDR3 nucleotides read TGTGCCAGCAGTGAAGCCAGGTGGAACACTGAAGCTTTCTTT. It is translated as CASSEARWNTEAFF.

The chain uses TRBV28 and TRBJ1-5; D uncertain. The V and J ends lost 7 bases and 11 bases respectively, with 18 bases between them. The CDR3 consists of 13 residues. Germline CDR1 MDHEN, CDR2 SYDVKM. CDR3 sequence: CASMLMIERAQHF. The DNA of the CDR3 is TGTGCCAGCATGCTGATGATCGAGCGAGCCCAGCATTTT.